This T cell receptor beta chain was sequenced during a study of T cell changes during pregnancy in multiple sclerosis. Sequenced by immunoSEQ multiplex PCR; TCRdb stores in-frame clones only, minus some. The sample lists some 40,000 clones, 85% to 90% occurring once. The CDR3 is 14 residues long. Germline V gene lookup returns CDR1 SNHLY and CDR2 FYNNEI. V lost 11 bases and J 2 bases, leaving 19 bases between the germline ends. This sequence joins TRBV2 and TRBJ2-7; D is perhaps TRBD1 (5 bases). The origin of this receptor is a female donor in good health, enrolled as a control in a pregnancy study. The input for sequencing was peripheral blood, taken in the second trimester of pregnancy. Written as DNA, the CDR3 is TGTGCCGGTGGAAGGGGTGGCAGGACCTACGAGCAGTACTTC. It translates to CAGGRGGRTYEQYF. Variable domain in full (rest from reference TRBV2 and TRBJ2-7): EPEVTQTPSHQVTQMGQEVILRCVPISNHLYFYWYRQILGQKVEFLVSFYNNEISEKSEIFDDQFSVERPDGSNFTLKIRSTKLEDSAMYFCAGGRGGRTYEQYFGPGTRLTVT.